This is a list of T cell receptor beta chains from one sample in a study of identical twins. TCRdb reanalysed the 5' RACE reads using MiXCR and keeps one entry per CDR3 protein. Of 350,000 to 500,000 distinct CDR3 sequences listed, around 18% are singletons. The sequenced material came from naive T cells sorted from blood. Receptor source: a man aged 50-59 years in good health. Each CDR3 is given with its conserved first and last residue. D genes are given only for firm matches. Rows give clone size only sometimes, using once, few, many, or a class for an expanded clone.

J gene,clone size,D gene,V gene,CDR3 DNA,CDR3 protein
TRBJ2-7,few,NA,TRBV10-3,TGTGCCATCAGCCAAAACCCGGGGTTGGAGTACGAGCAGTACTTC,CAISQNPGLEYEQYF
TRBJ2-2,few,NA,TRBV27,TGTGCCAGCAGTTTAAACTCCCGGAACACCGGGGAGCTGTTTTTT,CASSLNSRNTGELFF
TRBJ2-5,many,TRBD1,TRBV5-5,TGTGCCAGCAGCTTGTCAGGACAGGGGCGCCGGGAGTACTTC,CASSLSGQGRREYF
TRBJ1-4,many,NA,TRBV15,TGTGCCACCAGCAGAGGGACAGTAAATAATGAAAAACTGTTTTTT,CATSRGTVNNEKLFF
TRBJ2-7,NA,TRBD2,TRBV10-3,TGTGCCATCGGACTAGCTGGCTACGAGCAGTACTTC,CAIGLAGYEQYF
TRBJ2-7,few,TRBD1,TRBV20-1,TGCAGTGCTAGAGTGGGTGACAGGGGAGTGGCCCACGAGCAGTACTTC,CSARVGDRGVAHEQYF
TRBJ2-7,few,NA,TRBV24-1,TGTGCCACCAAAGGTGGGAGCCGGGGCGAGCAGTACTTC,CATKGGSRGEQYF
TRBJ1-2,few,TRBD1,TRBV4-1,TGCGCCAGCAGCCAAGATACAGGGGTCTCGTATGGCTACACCTTC,CASSQDTGVSYGYTF
TRBJ2-1,NA,TRBD2,TRBV28,TGTGCCAGCAGTTTTCCCAGATGGCCTAGCGGGAGGTCTTCCAATGAGCAGTTCTTC,CASSFPRWPSGRSSNEQFF
TRBJ1-3,many,NA,TRBV20-1,TGCAGTGCTAGGTCATTACAGAGAAACACCATATATTTT,CSARSLQRNTIYF
TRBJ2-2,few,TRBD2,TRBV5-1,TGCGCCAGCAGCTTGGGGACTAGGAACACCGGGGAGCTGTTTTTT,CASSLGTRNTGELFF
TRBJ2-7,NA,NA,TRBV28,TGTGCCAGCCATTTACCAGGAACCTACGAGCAGTACTTC,CASHLPGTYEQYF
TRBJ2-2,many,NA,TRBV24-1,TGTGCCACCAGTGACCCCCGGGGACCCGGGGAGCTGTTTTTT,CATSDPRGPGELFF
TRBJ2-2,few,NA,TRBV10-3,TGTGCCATCAGTGTAGGGTCAGGTTCCGGGGAGCTGTTTTTT,CAISVGSGSGELFF
TRBJ2-1,few,TRBD2,TRBV5-5,TGTGCCAGCAGCTTGGCTAGCGGCTCCTACAGTGAGCAGTTCTTC,CASSLASGSYSEQFF
TRBJ2-1,once,TRBD2,TRBV6-2/TRBV6-3,TGTGCCAGCAGTTACGGTGGGCCTGGGACTAGTCTCTTGAATGAGCAGTTCTTC,CASSYGGPGTSLLNEQFF
TRBJ2-7,few,NA,TRBV29-1,TGCAGCGTTGGTGGCCAGGGATTCTACGAGCAGTACTTC,CSVGGQGFYEQYF
TRBJ2-7,few,TRBD2,TRBV4-1,TGCGCCAGCAGCCAAGTTAGCGGGGAAGGCGAGCAGTACTTC,CASSQVSGEGEQYF
TRBJ2-7,NA,NA,TRBV20-1,TGCAGTGCTGGAGGGGGTCTAGCGGAGTTAAACTACGAGCAGTACTTC,CSAGGGLAELNYEQYF
TRBJ1-2,few,NA,TRBV29-1,TGCAGCGTTGGACTGCGAGTCTATGGCTACACCTTC,CSVGLRVYGYTF
TRBJ2-4,few,TRBD2,TRBV20-1,TGCAGTGCTAGAGATCTCGAAGGAGCGGGAGGCCTCGACATTCAGTACTTC,CSARDLEGAGGLDIQYF
TRBJ2-7,few,NA,TRBV20-1,TGCAGTGCTAGAGATCGGCACAACCAAATCTACGAGCAGTACTTC,CSARDRHNQIYEQYF
TRBJ2-7,few,NA,TRBV9,TGTGCCAGCAGCGCGGATAGGACAGACTACGAGCAGTACTTC,CASSADRTDYEQYF